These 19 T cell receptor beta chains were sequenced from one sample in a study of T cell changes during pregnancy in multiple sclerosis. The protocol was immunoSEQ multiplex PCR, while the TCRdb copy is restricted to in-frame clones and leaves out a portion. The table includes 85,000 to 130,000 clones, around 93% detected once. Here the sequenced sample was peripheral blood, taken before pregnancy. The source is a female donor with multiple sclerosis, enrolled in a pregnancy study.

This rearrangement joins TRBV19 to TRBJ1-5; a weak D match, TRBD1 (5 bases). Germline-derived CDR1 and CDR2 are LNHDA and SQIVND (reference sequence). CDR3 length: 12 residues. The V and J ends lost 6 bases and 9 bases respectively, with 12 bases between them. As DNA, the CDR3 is TGTGCCAGTAGGGGGGGGGAGGCGCCCCAGCATTTT. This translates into CASRGGEAPQHF.

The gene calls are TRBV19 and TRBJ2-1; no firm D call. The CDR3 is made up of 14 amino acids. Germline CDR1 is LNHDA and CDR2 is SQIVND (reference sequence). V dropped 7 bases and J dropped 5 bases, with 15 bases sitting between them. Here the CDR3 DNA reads TGTGCCAGTATGAGGCGTGGCGTACACAATGAGCAGTTCTTC. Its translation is CASMRRGVHNEQFF. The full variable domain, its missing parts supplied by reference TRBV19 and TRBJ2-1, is DGGITQSPKYLFRKEGQNVTLSCEQNLNHDAMYWYRQDPGQGLRLIYYSQIVNDFQKGDIAEGYSVSREKKESFPLTVTSAQKNPTAFYLCASMRRGVHNEQFFGPGTRLTVL.

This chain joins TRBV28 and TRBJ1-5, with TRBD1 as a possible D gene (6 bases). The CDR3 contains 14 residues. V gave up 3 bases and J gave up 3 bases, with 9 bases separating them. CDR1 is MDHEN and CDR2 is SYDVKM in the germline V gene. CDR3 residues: CASSFTGLNQPQHF. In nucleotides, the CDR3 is TGTGCCAGCAGTTTCACAGGGCTCAATCAGCCCCAGCATTTT.

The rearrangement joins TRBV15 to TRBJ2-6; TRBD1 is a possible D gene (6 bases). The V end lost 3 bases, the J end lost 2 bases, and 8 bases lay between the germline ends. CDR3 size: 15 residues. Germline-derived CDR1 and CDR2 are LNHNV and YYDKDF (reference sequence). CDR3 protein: CATSSNRAGANVLTF. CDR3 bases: TGTGCCACCAGCAGCAACAGGGCTGGGGCCAACGTCCTGACTTTC.

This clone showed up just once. The CDR3 spells CASSFNSGQGANEQYF. In DNA form, the CDR3 reads TGCGCCAGCAGCTTTAACTCTGGGCAGGGGGCGAACGAGCAGTACTTC. The rearrangement joins TRBV5-1 to TRBJ2-7; 8 bases match TRBD1. The CDR3 sequence is 16 residues long. Germline-derived CDR1 and CDR2 are SGHRS and YFSETQ. Losses at the gene ends were 2 bases for V and 5 bases for J; bases not matched to a gene: 12.

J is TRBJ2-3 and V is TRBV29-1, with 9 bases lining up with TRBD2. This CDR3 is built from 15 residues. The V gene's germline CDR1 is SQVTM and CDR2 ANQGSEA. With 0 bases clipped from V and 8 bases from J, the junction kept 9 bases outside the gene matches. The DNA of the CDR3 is TGCAGCGTTGAAGATTATTCTAGCGGGATTGGTACGCAGTATTTT. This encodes CSVEDYSSGIGTQYF.

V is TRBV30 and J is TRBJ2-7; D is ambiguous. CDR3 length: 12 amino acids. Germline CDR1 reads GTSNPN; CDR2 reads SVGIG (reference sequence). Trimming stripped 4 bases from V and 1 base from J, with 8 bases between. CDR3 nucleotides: TGTGCCTGGACGGCAGGATCCTACGAGCAGTACTTC. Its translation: CAWTAGSYEQYF.

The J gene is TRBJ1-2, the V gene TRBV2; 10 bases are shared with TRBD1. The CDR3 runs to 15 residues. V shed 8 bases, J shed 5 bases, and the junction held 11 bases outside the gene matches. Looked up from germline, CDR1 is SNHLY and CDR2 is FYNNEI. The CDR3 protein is CASWDRGYEPYGYTF. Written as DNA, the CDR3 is TGTGCCAGCTGGGACAGGGGATATGAGCCTTATGGCTACACCTTC.

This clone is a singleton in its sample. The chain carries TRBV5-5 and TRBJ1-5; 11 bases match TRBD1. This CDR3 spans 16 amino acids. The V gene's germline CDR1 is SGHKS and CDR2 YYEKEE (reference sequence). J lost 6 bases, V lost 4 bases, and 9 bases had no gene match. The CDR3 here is CASSPTRTGGFQPQHF. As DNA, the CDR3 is TGTGCCAGCAGCCCCACCAGGACAGGGGGCTTTCAGCCCCAGCATTTT.

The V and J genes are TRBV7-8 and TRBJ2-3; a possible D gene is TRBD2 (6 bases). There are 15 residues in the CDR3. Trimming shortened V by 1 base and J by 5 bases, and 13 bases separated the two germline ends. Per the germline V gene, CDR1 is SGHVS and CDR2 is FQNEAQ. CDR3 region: CASSLGAGWVDTQYF. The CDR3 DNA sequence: TGTGCCAGCAGCTTAGGGGCGGGATGGGTAGATACGCAGTATTTT.

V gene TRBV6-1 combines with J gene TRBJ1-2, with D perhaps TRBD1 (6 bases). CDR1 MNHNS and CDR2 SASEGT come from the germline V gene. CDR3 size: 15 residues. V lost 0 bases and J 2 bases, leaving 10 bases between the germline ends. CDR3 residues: CASSEATGINYGYTF. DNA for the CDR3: TGTGCCAGCAGTGAAGCTACAGGGATCAACTATGGCTACACCTTC.

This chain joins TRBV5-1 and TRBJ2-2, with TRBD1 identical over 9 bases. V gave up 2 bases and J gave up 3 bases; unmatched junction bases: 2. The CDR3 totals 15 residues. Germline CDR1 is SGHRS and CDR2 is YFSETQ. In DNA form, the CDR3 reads TGCGCCAGCAGCTTACAGGGGGCGGACACCGGGGAGCTGTTTTTT. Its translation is CASSLQGADTGELFF.

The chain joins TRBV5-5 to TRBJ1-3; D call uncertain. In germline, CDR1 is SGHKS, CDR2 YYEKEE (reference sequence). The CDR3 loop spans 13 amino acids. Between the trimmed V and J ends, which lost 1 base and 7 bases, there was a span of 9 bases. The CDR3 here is CASSLTGTNTIYF. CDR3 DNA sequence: TGTGCCAGCAGCTTGACGGGAACTAACACCATATATTTT.

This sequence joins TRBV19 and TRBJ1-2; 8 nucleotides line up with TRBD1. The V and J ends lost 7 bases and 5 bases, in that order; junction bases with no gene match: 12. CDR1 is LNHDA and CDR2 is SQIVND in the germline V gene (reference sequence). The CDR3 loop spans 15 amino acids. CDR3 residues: CASTLGAGGEYGYTF. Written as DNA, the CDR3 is TGTGCCAGTACCCTCGGGGCAGGGGGCGAATATGGCTACACCTTC.

CDR3 loop: CASSLIGDKYF. The CDR3 DNA follows: TGTGCCAGCAGCTTAATAGGGGATAAGTACTTC. The chain links TRBV7-8 to TRBJ2-7; D is perhaps TRBD1 (5 bases). Trimming left V 2 bases short and J 11 bases short, with 10 bases between. There are 11 residues in the CDR3. The germline gives CDR1 SGHVS, CDR2 FQNEAQ.

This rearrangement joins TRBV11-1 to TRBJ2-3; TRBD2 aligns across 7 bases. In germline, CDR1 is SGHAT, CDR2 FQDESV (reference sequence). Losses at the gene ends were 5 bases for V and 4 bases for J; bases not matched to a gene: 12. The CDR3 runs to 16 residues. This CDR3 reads CASSPPRGRAADTQYF. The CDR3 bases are TGTGCCAGCAGCCCTCCCCGAGGGAGGGCGGCAGATACGCAGTATTTT.

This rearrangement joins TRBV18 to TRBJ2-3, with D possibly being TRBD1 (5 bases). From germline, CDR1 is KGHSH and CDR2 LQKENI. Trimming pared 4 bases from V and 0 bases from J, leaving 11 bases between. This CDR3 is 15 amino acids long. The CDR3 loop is CASSRTDSSTDTQYF. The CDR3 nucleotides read TGTGCCAGCTCACGAACAGACAGTAGCACAGATACGCAGTATTTT.

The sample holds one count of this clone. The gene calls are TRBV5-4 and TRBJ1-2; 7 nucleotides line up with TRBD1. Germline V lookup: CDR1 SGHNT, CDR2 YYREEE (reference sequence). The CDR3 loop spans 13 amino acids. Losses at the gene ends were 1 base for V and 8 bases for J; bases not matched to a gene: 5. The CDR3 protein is CASSLLGGRGYTF. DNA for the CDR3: TGTGCCAGCAGCTTGTTAGGGGGCAGGGGCTACACCTTC.

The CDR3 DNA sequence: TGTGCCAGCAGTGTCCGGACAGGGCACGGCTACACCTTC. Encoded protein: CASSVRTGHGYTF. J is TRBJ1-2 and V is TRBV25-1; 8 bases line up with TRBD1. The CDR3 is made up of 13 amino acids. With V trimmed by 4 bases and J by 8 bases, 6 bases remained unmatched. Germline V lookup: CDR1 MGHDK, CDR2 SYGVNS.